Shown below are 21 T cell receptor beta chains from a single sample sequenced in a study of neurological immune-mediated disorders. TCRdb reprocessed the 5' RACE reads with MiXCR, giving one entry per CDR3 protein. The sample lists 55,000 to 70,000 distinct CDR3 sequences, approximately 3.4% occurring once. Sequenced: PBMCs. Receptor source: a woman in her forties or fifties with multiple sclerosis.

The chain is built from TRBV7-9 and TRBJ2-1; 14 bases are a match to TRBD2. J gave up 9 bases and V 4 bases, and 8 bases lay outside the gene matches. Germline V lookup: CDR1 SEHNR, CDR2 FQNEAQ (reference sequence). The CDR3 runs to 16 residues. For the CDR3, the DNA is TGTGCCAGCAGCTCCTGGACTAGCGGGGGGAAGATTGAGCAGTTCTTC. This translates into CASSSWTSGGKIEQFF.

This clonotype occurred many times. The chain links TRBV20-1 to TRBJ2-7, with D possibly being TRBD1 (6 bases). This CDR3 comprises 14 residues. The germline CDR1 and CDR2 sequences are DFQATT and SNEGSKA (reference sequence). Trimming left V 2 bases short and J 4 bases short, with 15 bases between. The CDR3 coding sequence is TGCAGTGCTAGACTAGCAGGGGTCCAGTACGAGCAGTACTTC. Protein sequence: CSARLAGVQYEQYF.

This clonotype has a count of ten or more. The chain is built from TRBV20-1 and TRBJ2-5, with D possibly matching TRBD2 (5 bases). This CDR3 spans 15 amino acids. Germline V gene lookup returns CDR1 DFQATT and CDR2 SNEGSKA (reference sequence). The germline V and J ends were trimmed by 0 bases and 0 bases, with 11 bases remaining between them. The CDR3 protein is CSARDGLRDQETQYF. CDR3 coding DNA: TGCAGTGCTAGAGATGGACTTAGGGACCAAGAGACCCAGTACTTC.

This clonotype has ten or more counts. The J gene is TRBJ2-2, the V gene TRBV5-5; possible D gene TRBD2, 6 bases. The germline V and J ends were trimmed by 0 bases and 0 bases, with 6 bases remaining between them. The germline CDR1 and CDR2 sequences are SGHKS and YYEKEE (reference sequence). This CDR3 has 15 amino acids. The CDR3 is CASSLGLANTGELFF. CDR3 in DNA: TGTGCCAGCAGCTTGGGACTAGCGAACACCGGGGAGCTGTTTTTT.

This clonotype was counted many times. This sequence joins TRBV6-6 and TRBJ2-7; TRBD1 matches at 7 bases. Trimming took 6 bases from V and 2 from J; bases not matched to a gene: 7. The CDR3 runs to 14 residues. Germline V CDR1 and CDR2: MNHNY, SVGAGI (reference sequence). CDR3 DNA: TGTGCCAGCAGACGCCGGGACAGCGCCTACGAGCAGTACTTC. Translated, it gives CASRRRDSAYEQYF.

This clonotype was observed at least ten times. V and J are TRBV20-1 and TRBJ2-5; 8 nucleotides match TRBD2. CDR1 is DFQATT, CDR2 SNEGSKA, per germline (reference sequence). The CDR3 is made up of 13 amino acids. Trimming took 5 bases from V and 2 from J; bases not matched to a gene: 4. The CDR3 coding sequence is TGCAGTGCTGAAAAGCGGGGGCAAGAGACCCAGTACTTC. It is translated as CSAEKRGQETQYF.

This clonotype appeared many times. This chain joins TRBV5-1 and TRBJ1-1; 10 bases are shared with TRBD1. This CDR3 comprises 15 residues. Germline V gene sequence: CDR1 SGHRS, CDR2 YFSETQ. V shed 4 bases, J shed 1 base, and the junction held 4 bases outside the gene matches. The CDR3 bases are TGCGCCAGCAGCGCCGGACAGGGGGAGAACACTGAAGCTTTCTTT. It is translated as CASSAGQGENTEAFF.

This sequence joins TRBV21-1 and TRBJ2-3; the table's D call, TRBD1, was not checked against the DNA. TRBV21-1 is marked as a pseudogene. This CDR3 has 14 amino acids. The CDR3 nucleotides read TGTGCCAGCACCCACCGGACAGGGGGAGATACGCAGTATTTT. Amino acids: CASTHRTGGDTQYF.

Ten or more counts support this clonotype. This rearrangement joins TRBV20-1 to TRBJ2-7, with D unresolved. Trimming shortened V by 0 bases and J by 0 bases, and 18 bases separated the two germline ends. The CDR3 runs 17 residues. Germline CDR1 reads DFQATT; CDR2 reads SNEGSKA (reference sequence). CDR3 in amino acids: CSAREISEIHVSYEQYF. CDR3 sequence (DNA): TGCAGTGCTAGAGAGATAAGTGAGATTCACGTCTCCTACGAGCAGTACTTC.

Many counts were recorded for this clonotype. The chain couples TRBV20-1 to TRBJ1-2; the match to TRBD1 covers 10 bases. The ends lost 4 bases at V and 0 bases at J; junction bases unmatched: 8. This CDR3 spans 16 amino acids. CDR1 and CDR2 from the germline V gene are DFQATT and SNEGSKA (reference sequence). CDR3 amino acids: CSATGQGVDSNYGYTF. The CDR3 coding sequence is TGCAGTGCTACCGGACAGGGGGTAGACTCTAACTATGGCTACACCTTC.

This clonotype was seen at least ten times. V gene TRBV28 combines with J gene TRBJ2-7, with 7 bases lining up with TRBD1. The CDR3 sequence is 13 residues long. With V trimmed by 6 bases and J by 3 bases, 5 bases remained unmatched. Per the germline V gene, CDR1 is MDHEN and CDR2 is SYDVKM. The DNA of the CDR3 is TGTGCCAGCAGGTCGACAGGGATCTACGAGCAGTACTTC. Its protein product is CASRSTGIYEQYF.

This clonotype was counted many times. The rearrangement uses TRBV6-5 and TRBJ1-2; the D gene is possibly TRBD1 (5 bases). Trimming left V 5 bases short and J 1 base short, with 8 bases between. This CDR3 has 13 amino acids. CDR1 and CDR2 from the germline V gene are MNHEY and SVGAGI. CDR3 sequence (DNA): TGTGCCAGCAGTCGGACACTTAACTATGGCTACACCTTC. It encodes CASSRTLNYGYTF.

The table lists this clonotype with many counts. This chain connects TRBV6-5 to TRBJ1-1; D not resolved. Germline-derived CDR1 and CDR2 are MNHEY and SVGAGI. Deletions cut 0 bases from V and 0 bases from J, with 8 bases between. The CDR3 runs to 15 residues. The CDR3 loop is CASSYSQILNTEAFF. The CDR3, as DNA: TGTGCCAGCAGTTACTCACAGATTTTGAACACTGAAGCTTTCTTT.

This clonotype was observed a handful of times. The rearrangement uses TRBV12-5 and TRBJ1-2, with 7 bases identical to TRBD1. Germline CDR1 reads LGHNT; CDR2 reads FRNRAP. V was clipped by 1 base and J by 6 bases; unmatched bases: 2. This CDR3 has 13 residues. CDR3 loop: CASGLGRGNGYTF. The CDR3 DNA sequence: TGTGCTAGTGGTTTGGGCAGGGGGAATGGCTACACCTTC.

This clonotype was counted many times. The chain combines TRBV3-1 with TRBJ2-5, with 10 nucleotides matching TRBD2. Germline trimming cut 11 bases from V and 1 base from J; bases unmatched to any gene: 10. This CDR3 region has 15 residues. The germline gives CDR1 LGHDT, CDR2 YNNKEL (reference sequence). The CDR3 DNA reads TGTGCCTCCTCCTCGCGGACTAGCGGCCAAGAGACCCAGTACTTC. As protein: CASSSRTSGQETQYF.

This clonotype was detected many times. As DNA, the CDR3 is TGTGCCAGCCGGGGGGGACTCTCCACAGATACGCAGTATTTT. Amino acid sequence: CASRGGLSTDTQYF. This chain joins TRBV6-4 and TRBJ2-3; TRBD2 matches 8 bases. The ends lost 8 bases at V and 2 bases at J; junction bases unmatched: 6. Germline V gives CDR1 MRHNA, CDR2 SNTAGT. The CDR3 runs 14 residues.

This clonotype appeared many times. V usage is TRBV20-1 and J usage is TRBJ2-7; no firm D call. Trimming took off 2 bases at V and 0 bases at J, with 8 bases between the two ends. The germline CDR1 and CDR2 sequences are DFQATT and SNEGSKA (reference sequence). CDR3 size: 13 residues. The CDR3 spells CSARSGFSYEQYV. The CDR3 bases are TGCAGTGCTAGATCTGGATTCTCCTACGAGCAGTACGTC.

This clonotype was recorded at least ten times. The chain couples TRBV5-5 to TRBJ2-1, with a possible D match to TRBD2 (5 bases). CDR1 SGHKS and CDR2 YYEKEE come from the germline V gene (reference sequence). The germline V and J ends were trimmed by 6 bases and 0 bases, with 13 bases remaining between them. CDR3 length: 15 amino acids. CDR3 DNA: TGTGCCAGCATCCGTAGCGCCAGCTCCTACAATGAGCAGTTCTTC. Translated: CASIRSASSYNEQFF.

This clonotype has ten or more counts. The CDR3 DNA follows: TGTGCCAGCAGCCGTTTGGCGTCTGAAGCTTTCTTT. This sequence encodes CASSRLASEAFF. The chain carries TRBV5-6 and TRBJ1-1; no clear D. CDR1 and CDR2 from the germline V gene are SGHDT and YYEEEE. The CDR3 sequence is 12 residues long. V was shortened by 4 bases and J by 6 bases, with 10 bases between the two germline ends. The full variable domain, in which reference TRBV5-6 and TRBJ1-1 provide the parts outside the CDR3, is DAGVTQSPTHLIKTRGQQVTLRCSPKSGHDTVSWYQQALGQGPQFIFQYYEEEERQRGNFPDRFSGHQFPNYSSELNVNALLLGDSALYLCASSRLASEAFFGQGTRLTVV.

This clonotype appeared many times. Here the CDR3 reads CSALAALRRDRGRDEQFF. The CDR3 nucleotides are TGCAGTGCTTTAGCTGCTCTCCGCCGGGACAGGGGGAGGGATGAGCAGTTCTTC. This chain links TRBV20-1 with TRBJ2-1; TRBD1 matches 11 bases. Germline CDR1 DFQATT, CDR2 SNEGSKA (reference sequence). Trimming cost V 5 bases and J 8 bases; bases outside gene matches: 20. The CDR3 runs 18 residues.

This clonotype showed up many times. The V and J genes are TRBV6-5 and TRBJ2-4, with D hard to call. The V gene's germline CDR1 is MNHEY and CDR2 SVGAGI. The V end was cut by 10 bases, the J end by 0 bases, with 13 bases between. The CDR3 runs to 14 residues. In nucleotides, the CDR3 is TGTGCCACGACGGAACCCTTAGCCAAAAACATTCAGTACTTC. This sequence encodes CATTEPLAKNIQYF.